This T cell receptor (beta chain) emerged from a study of cytomegalovirus exposure and HLA in healthy donors (dated by TCRdb to the late 2010s). The study in broad terms: According to an earlier analysis of 550 to 750 of the donors, some 180 million T cells yielded 120 million or so unique TCR beta sequences and around 280 Gb of sequence data. Typing coverage differed by locus: A, B, C, DRB1 and DQB1 were typed in roughly 629-640 donors, DQA1 in approximately 520, DPA1 in some 610, and DPB1 in approximately 450. HLA typing covered class I and class II loci at four-digit resolution. The study aimed to test whether cataloging public T cell receptors could reveal signatures of past pathogen exposure. Among the roughly 410 genotyped donors, about 85% belonged to the genetic ancestry cluster associated with self-reported Caucasian donors. Alongside the repertoire data, information on donor age, sex, ethnicity and CMV serostatus was compiled. An early release that covered several hundred HLA-typed donors contained about 300 gigabases of sequencing data and 80 million or so unique TCR sequences. A later analysis re-analyzed previously published TCR beta repertoires from roughly 690 donors and added high-resolution HLA genotyping to study TCR occurrence patterns. Every repertoire in the discovery cohort had been generated on one and the same sequencing platform. Among roughly 400 genotyped donors of the cohort, an average of about 240,000 unique TCR beta nucleotide sequences were sequenced per donor, around a sixth of them non-productive. High-throughput TCR immunosequencing, statistical association of individual TCRs with disease status, and machine learning were combined to predict cytomegalovirus infection status. Besides the first cohort of roughly 640 subjects, a separate validation cohort made up of 95 to 150 different subjects was used. Because of strong linkage in the cohort, a few DR-DQ haplotypes were treated as single units for association and clustering. Genome-wide SNP genotypes for about 65% of the 666 donors were used in a later genetic analysis, which treated that subset as a discovery cohort. An earlier analysis of nearly 600 of the donors applied high-throughput TCR beta sequencing to assess whether each TCR beta V gene segment acted as functional or pseudogenic. Rather than drawing on any new phenotypic data, the later analysis identified candidate immune exposures from TCR beta sequences and the way those sequences occurred across donors. The T cell repertoires of under 700 subjects were profiled by immunosequencing and related to cytomegalovirus serostatus. The paper as a whole reports these results and caveats: A later analysis reported that several top co-occurrence clusters appeared linked to parvovirus B19, influenza, CMV and Epstein-Barr virus. A later genetic analysis associated a missense DCLRE1C variant with V-gene and J-gene trimming of TCR beta chains, and an independent cohort replicated the association. A further reported finding was that TCR beta sequences accurately predicted the HLA-A and HLA-B alleles for most subjects in the first cohort. The authors suggested that the approach could potentially be extended to other disease states and immunological phenotypes. In the study, roughly 160 TCR beta chains were listed as associated with cytomegalovirus. Assigning TCR associations to individual alleles was difficult when HLA alleles, especially DR and DQ, strongly co-occurred. In this cohort, only TCR beta chains were sequenced, and detectable features were limited by the absence of alpha or paired-chain data. According to a later analysis, TCR association rates differed among HLA loci, with DRB1 alleles showing the most associated TCRs and HLA-C alleles showing the fewest. Three of the identified cytomegalovirus-associated TCR beta chains were confirmed in vitro to be specific for cytomegalovirus antigens. For the cohort, immune exposure information was limited to CMV serostatus. A cluster of highly shared sequence variants was judged likely to represent a technical artifact of the sequencing pipeline. In a later analysis, most CMV-associated TCR beta chains were found to appear HLA-restricted, with HLA associations seemingly driven largely by CMV exposure. The classifier was reported to diagnose cytomegalovirus status with high specificity and sensitivity in both the original and validation cohorts. At a false discovery rate of 0.05, a later analysis linked roughly 17,000 TCR beta sequences to specific HLA alleles. Because HLA typing was missing for some donors at each locus, association tests included only the typed subset. In a later genetic analysis, fewer N-insertions in productive TCRs were reported among donors in an Asian-associated ancestry cluster than the 666-donor mean. Because counts were too low, 15 to 20 rarely observed V segments, including chromosome 9 orphons, were excluded from the earlier analysis of some 540 of the donors. Linkage disequilibrium might explain the correlated functional status among segregating V segments, but an unknown experimental factor could not be excluded. An earlier analysis of around 500 of the donors showed that most TCR beta V segments appeared in productive rearrangements either about 87% or about 30% of the time, which broadly matched IMGT annotations. Sequencing depth was assumed to be roughly uniform across donors in the presence/absence analyses, though that assumption may not hold. Compared with equally common non-associated chains, HLA-associated TCR beta chains in a later analysis were more clonally expanded and had lower generation probabilities. Most TCR sequences were seen in very few donors, while some public TCRs were found in many individuals.

On this clone itself: What antigen it recognizes has not been identified. No base quality values were provided; no much bigger clone lies one nucleotide off.

Libraries were prepared through the immunoSEQ multiplex PCR assay. For the multiplex PCR, a mixture combining 60 forward primers for TCR Vbeta segments and 13 reverse primers for TCR Jbeta segments was used. Amplification of the CDR3 region of rearranged TCR beta genes was performed with a multiplex PCR assay on genomic DNA. The amplified TCR beta libraries were sequenced on the Illumina HiSeq System as 87-base-pair reads. In the paper's pipeline: A later analysis tallied 75 million to 95 million unique TCR beta chains across the 700 or so repertoires, and about 10 million of those chains were shared by two or more donors. A nearest-neighbor algorithm error-corrected the raw reads and collapsed the reads into unique sequences, merging closely related sequences to remove PCR and sequencing errors. V, D and J gene segments were assigned by aligning CDR3 sequences to IMGT reference sequences. For a sequence to be retained, a match of at least six nucleotides to both a V gene segment and a J gene segment was required. Rearrangements were classified as productive when the CDR3 lacked stop codons and remained in frame with V and J, and all other rearrangements were classified as non-productive. Following IMGT convention, CDR3 was defined as the stretch from the second conserved V-encoded cysteine up to the conserved J-encoded phenylalanine. In an earlier analysis of more than 550 of the donors, sequences lacking an unambiguous match to a single V gene segment were excluded. In an earlier analysis of approximately 610 of the donors, V segments were called functional above 56.7% productive rearrangements and were called segregating when the between-donor standard deviation exceeded 5%. A statistical classification framework was built for diagnosing cytomegalovirus status from the catalog of TCR beta chain sequences. A later analysis assigned V and J genes by comparing TCR nucleotide sequences with IMGT/GENE-DB human TR gene sequences. A later analysis assigned CDR3 sequences and most-parsimonious VDJ recombination scenarios with the TCRdist pipeline. A later analysis defined each TCR beta chain by its CDR3 amino acid sequence plus V-gene family, and excluded reads lacking a unique V-gene family. In a later analysis, around 650 highly shared, low-generation-probability nucleotide sequences were removed to address suspected cross-contamination and a sequencing artifact. In a later analysis, a clonal expansion index was calculated for each public chain from normalized within-repertoire ranks of inferred template counts. Generation probabilities in a later analysis came from a VDJ recombination model fitted to out-of-frame rearrangements, and those results were checked against IGoR. In a later analysis, TCR-TCR, TCR-HLA and TCR-CMV co-occurrence was scored with hypergeometric tests, and a repertoire-size bias correction was applied to TCR pairs. To estimate false discovery rates, a later analysis permuted the HLA or CMV assignments 20 times. In a later analysis, co-occurring TCRs were grouped using DBSCAN, and TCRdist sequence similarity was added for clustering within HLA-allele-positive subsets. Repertoires with fewer than 30,000 or more than 120,000 public chains were left out of co-occurrence clustering, as were four to six repertoires with anomalous nucleotide sharing. TCRdb limited this immuneACCESS table to in-frame rearrangements with V and J called. A share of clones is missing; checked studies link under half to unresolved V genes, and the rest is unexplained. V, J and clone size derive from that table, while D and trimming were established from the DNA sequence. The sample table lists 150,000 to 200,000 clones, almost 85% of them with a count of one. About 0.25% of the sample lies in the top ten.

The cohort consisted of 600 to 750 healthy bone marrow donors. At the time of sampling, all cohort members were nominally healthy, though unrecorded immune exposures were likely present. The donor was CMV seronegative and was included in the group of over 300 seronegative cohort members. Each donor provided a peripheral blood sample, and peripheral blood mononuclear cells were used for TCR beta sequencing. The Qiagen DNeasy Blood Extraction Kit was used to extract genomic DNA from the blood cell samples. The clonotype comes from a boy between 10 and 17 years old in good health and CMV-seronegative. Sequenced: PBMCs.

The sequenced DNA: TGTGCCAGCAGCAGACTAGCGGGGGAGACAGATACGCAGTATTTT. Its amino acids are CASSRLAGETDTQYF. The chain couples TRBV6-6 to TRBJ2-3; a stretch of 12 junction bases matches TRBD2. The CDR1 and CDR2 encoded by the germline V gene (reference sequence) are MNHNY and SVGAGI. Reading from cysteine to phenylalanine, the CDR3 counts 15 amino acids. The read is trimmed to its CDR3 DNA, 45 bases read in frame from base 1. V loses 6 bases at its end and J loses 3 bases; junction bases beyond the gene matches: 4.